The 18 T cell receptor beta chains listed next were all sequenced from one sample in a study of OX40 agonist ivuxolimab in advanced cancers. Some clones are missing from TCRdb's copy, which holds only in-frame ones; the method was immunoSEQ multiplex PCR. Here the sample spans roughly 70,000 clones, just over 90% being singletons. The source material was CD4+ or CD8+ T cells sorted from blood, sampled in a trial of the OX40 agonist ivuxolimab. Receptors originate from an adult with an advanced solid tumor such as melanoma, head and neck, liver or kidney cancer.

The genes are TRBV4-2 and TRBJ2-1, with 7 bases lining up with TRBD2. V dropped 0 bases and J dropped 4; count of bases not matched to a gene: 3. Per germline, CDR1 LGHNA and CDR2 YNFKEQ. This CDR3 has 15 residues. CDR3 nucleotide sequence: TGTGCCAGCAGCCAAGAGGGAGGGATGTACAATGAGCAGTTCTTC. Its translation: CASSQEGGMYNEQFF.

CDR3 amino acids: CSVEERGLAGVSEQFF. The CDR3 DNA is TGCAGCGTTGAAGAGAGAGGGCTAGCGGGAGTCTCTGAGCAGTTCTTC. The chain recombines TRBV29-1 with TRBJ2-1; 10 bases fit TRBD2. V trimming: 0 bases; J trimming: 9 bases; junction bases outside the gene matches: 11. Germline assignment: CDR1 SQVTM and CDR2 ANQGSEA. The CDR3 has 16 residues.

The V call is TRBV14, the J call TRBJ2-7; no definite D call. The CDR3 contains 15 residues. Germline CDR1 reads SGHDN; CDR2 reads FVKESK. With 1 base removed from V and 3 bases from J, the gap between germline ends came to 13 bases. The CDR3 loop is CASSQVDQSIYEQYF. CDR3 DNA: TGTGCCAGCAGCCAAGTTGACCAGAGCATCTACGAGCAGTACTTC. Based on the CDR3 plus reference TRBV14 and TRBJ2-7, the full variable domain is EAGVTQFPSHSVIEKGQTVTLRCDPISGHDNLYWYRRVMGKEIKFLLHFVKESKQDESGMPNNRFLAERTGGTYSTLKVQPAELEDSGVYFCASSQVDQSIYEQYFGPGTRLTVT.

This chain links TRBV7-9 with TRBJ1-5; D gene unclear. The ends were cut back, 5 bases at V and 4 bases at J, with 6 bases in the middle. This CDR3 has 12 amino acids. Germline assignment: CDR1 SEHNR and CDR2 FQNEAQ (reference sequence). In DNA form, the CDR3 reads TGTGCCAGCAGCCCCCCTAATCAGCCCCAGCATTTT. This codes for CASSPPNQPQHF.

This chain connects TRBV5-4 to TRBJ2-7; D remains unclear. Germline values: CDR1 SGHNT, CDR2 YYREEE (reference sequence). Trimming shortened V by 0 bases and J by 5 bases, and 18 bases separated the two germline ends. There are 16 residues in the CDR3. CDR3 sequence: CASSLVFSANFHEQYF. In DNA form, the CDR3 reads TGTGCCAGCAGCTTGGTTTTTTCGGCCAATTTCCACGAGCAGTACTTC.

J is TRBJ1-5 and V is TRBV7-9, with TRBD1 matching 9 bases. This CDR3 has 16 residues. Germline loops: CDR1 SEHNR, CDR2 FQNEAQ (reference sequence). Trimming took 5 bases from V and 4 from J; bases not matched to a gene: 9. CDR3 nucleotides: TGTGCCAGCAGCGCCACCGGGACAGGGAGAAATCAGCCCCAGCATTTT. This gives the protein CASSATGTGRNQPQHF.

CDR3 loop: CASSADGLAGGQGQFF. The CDR3 bases are TGTGCCAGCAGCGCCGACGGACTAGCGGGAGGGCAAGGACAGTTCTTC. The genes are TRBV9 and TRBJ2-1, with 15 bases lining up with TRBD2. Germline lookup yields CDR1 SGDLS and CDR2 YYNGEE. The V gene end was trimmed by 3 bases and the J gene end by 13 bases; junction bases not matched to a gene: 11. This CDR3 contains 16 residues.

This rearrangement joins TRBV4-3 to TRBJ2-3, with 7 nucleotides matching TRBD1. The J segment lost 2 bases and the V segment lost 0 bases, leaving 11 bases of the junction unmatched. Germline lookup yields CDR1 LGHNA and CDR2 YSLEER. This CDR3 spans 18 amino acids. The CDR3 nucleotides are TGCGCCAGCAGCCAAGAGGCCCTTACAACAGGGGCCACAGATACGCAGTATTTT. This encodes CASSQEALTTGATDTQYF.

The gene calls are TRBV6-5 and TRBJ1-1; D is possibly TRBD1 (5 bases). Trimming took 2 bases from V and 0 from J, leaving 7 bases between them. CDR1 is MNHEY and CDR2 is SVGAGI in the germline V gene. This CDR3 has 14 residues. CDR3 region: CASSYLGLNTEAFF. The CDR3 nucleotides read TGTGCCAGCAGTTACCTGGGGCTGAACACTGAAGCTTTCTTT.

CDR3 sequence (DNA): TGCGCCAGCAGCCTCCTGACTAGCTCTGAAGGTACCGGGGAGCTGTTTTTT. As protein: CASSLLTSSEGTGELFF. V and J are TRBV5-1 and TRBJ2-2; TRBD2 matches 7 bases. Per germline, CDR1 SGHRS and CDR2 YFSETQ. Trimming at V came to 4 bases and at J to 5 bases, leaving 14 bases not matched to a gene. The CDR3 is 17 residues long.

The gene calls are TRBV4-3 and TRBJ1-4; 9 nucleotides line up with TRBD1. With V trimmed by 1 base and J by 4 bases, 1 base remained unmatched. The germline V gene encodes CDR1 LGHNA and CDR2 YSLEER. The CDR3 covers 15 residues. The DNA of the CDR3 is TGCGCCAGCAGCCAAGGGACAGGGGTTAATGAAAAACTGTTTTTT. This encodes CASSQGTGVNEKLFF.

This clone is medium-sized (0.01 to 0.1%) within its sample. The CDR3 DNA reads as TGTGCCAGCTCTAGGGAGGGGGACACTGAAGCTTTCTTT. This codes for CASSREGDTEAFF. The chain is built from TRBV27 and TRBJ1-1; a weak D match, TRBD1 (6 bases). This CDR3 comprises 13 residues. Deletions cut 8 bases from V and 3 bases from J, with 13 bases between. The germline V gene encodes CDR1 MNHEY and CDR2 SMNVEV (reference sequence).

The V gene is TRBV30, the J gene TRBJ2-1; unclear D gene. V was trimmed by 4 bases and J by 4 bases, leaving 8 bases between them. This CDR3 comprises 12 residues. The germline V gene has CDR1 GTSNPN and CDR2 SVGIG (reference sequence). CDR3: CAWTVGYNEQFF. CDR3 nucleotides: TGTGCCTGGACAGTCGGGTACAATGAGCAGTTCTTC.

V gene TRBV30 combines with J gene TRBJ2-7; 14 bases match TRBD2. V lost 3 bases, J lost 2 bases, and 12 bases stayed unmatched. The CDR3 consists of 18 residues. Per the germline V gene, CDR1 is GTSNPN and CDR2 is SVGIG (reference sequence). CDR3 protein: CAWSPGLAGGRGPYEQYF. As DNA, the CDR3 is TGTGCCTGGAGCCCCGGACTAGCGGGAGGAAGAGGTCCCTACGAGCAGTACTTC.

The rearrangement joins TRBV4-3 to TRBJ1-4; D not resolved. Per germline, CDR1 LGHNA and CDR2 YSLEER. V lost 0 bases to trimming and J lost 3 bases, with 11 bases between them. The CDR3 sequence is 16 residues long. Here the CDR3 reads CASSQDWAGANEKLFF. The CDR3 DNA sequence: TGCGCCAGCAGCCAAGACTGGGCGGGAGCTAATGAAAAACTGTTTTTT.

The rearrangement links TRBV6-6 to TRBJ2-1, with 8 nucleotides matching TRBD1. Germline V gives CDR1 MNHNY, CDR2 SVGAGI (reference sequence). The CDR3 runs to 16 residues. Unmatched junction bases numbered 15, after V lost 7 bases and J lost 7 bases. The CDR3: CASNPLPGQAMNEQFF. For the CDR3, the DNA is TGTGCCAGCAACCCTCTCCCGGGACAGGCTATGAATGAGCAGTTCTTC.

This sequence joins TRBV19 and TRBJ1-5, with 7 bases aligning to TRBD1. Losses at the gene ends were 4 bases for V and 4 bases for J; bases not matched to a gene: 10. This CDR3 spans 16 amino acids. Germline assignment: CDR1 LNHDA and CDR2 SQIVND (reference sequence). This CDR3 reads CASSTGTRGLNQPQHF. DNA of the CDR3: TGTGCCAGTAGTACCGGCACCAGGGGGTTAAATCAGCCCCAGCATTTT.

The J gene is TRBJ2-7, the V gene TRBV7-9; a possible D gene is TRBD1 (6 bases). The germline CDR1 and CDR2 sequences are SEHNR and FQNEAQ (reference sequence). V lost 5 bases and J 2 bases, leaving 16 bases between the germline ends. The CDR3 is made up of 15 amino acids. The CDR3 sequence is CASSPPYTGPYEQYF. CDR3 in DNA: TGTGCCAGCAGCCCTCCCTACACAGGGCCCTACGAGCAGTACTTC.